This T cell receptor beta chain stems from a study of T cell responses to AZD1222 COVID-19 vaccine. Findings of the study overall: Spike was spanned by vaccine-associated CD4 TCRs, which were dominant at 160-218 and 743-854.

TCRdb's copy holds only in-frame clones and misses some; the assay was immunoSEQ multiplex PCR. The sample yields some 140,000 clones, 75% to 95% seen once. Regarding this clone: Its specificity is not known.

Per the germline V gene, CDR1 is MNHEY and CDR2 is SMNVEV (reference sequence). The CDR3 runs 15 residues. V was trimmed by 5 bases and J by 2 bases, leaving 13 bases between them. The sequenced sample was peripheral blood, obtained on day 0 of AZD1222 vaccination. J is TRBJ1-5 and V is TRBV27; a possible D gene is TRBD1 (6 bases). The TCR was taken from an adult in good health. The CDR3 here is CASSPLGAGNQPQHF. DNA of the CDR3: TGTGCCAGCAGTCCATTGGGGGCAGGCAATCAGCCCCAGCATTTT.